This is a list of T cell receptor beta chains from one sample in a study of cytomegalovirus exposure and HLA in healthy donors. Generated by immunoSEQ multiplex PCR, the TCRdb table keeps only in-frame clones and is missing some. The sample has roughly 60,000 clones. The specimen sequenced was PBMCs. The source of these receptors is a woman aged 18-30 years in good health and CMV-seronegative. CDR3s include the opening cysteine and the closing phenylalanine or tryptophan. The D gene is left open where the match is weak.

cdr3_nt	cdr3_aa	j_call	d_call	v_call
TGCGCCAGCAGCCCAGGGACTAGCGGCACAGGGGATACGCAGTATTTT	CASSPGTSGTGDTQYF	TRBJ2-3	TRBD2	TRBV5-1
TGTGCCAGTAGTAGGGGGGGCCGGGGGGACAAAAACATTCAGTACTTC	CASSRGGRGDKNIQYF	TRBJ2-4	NA	TRBV19
TGCAGCGTCTCTACAACAGGGTCAAAACAGCCCCAGCATTTT	CSVSTTGSKQPQHF	TRBJ1-5	NA	TRBV29-1
TGCAGCGTTGAAGGCGGATTCACAGATACGCAGTATTTT	CSVEGGFTDTQYF	TRBJ2-3	NA	TRBV29-1
TGTGCCAGCTCACCACTACAAGAGACCCAGTACTTC	CASSPLQETQYF	TRBJ2-5	NA	TRBV18
TGTGCCAGCAGTGTGGACAGGGGGCAAAGTGGCTACACCTTC	CASSVDRGQSGYTF	TRBJ1-2	TRBD1	TRBV2
TGTGCCAGCACCGTGGGACAGGGGTCTAACTATGGCTACACCTTC	CASTVGQGSNYGYTF	TRBJ1-2	TRBD1	TRBV2
TGTGCCTGGAGAGCAGGGGGAGAGACCCAGTACTTC	CAWRAGGETQYF	TRBJ2-5	TRBD1	TRBV30
TGCGCCAGCAGCCAAGTAGGAGGGAACACCGGGGAGCTGTTTTTT	CASSQVGGNTGELFF	TRBJ2-2	NA	TRBV4-1
TGTGCCAGCCGACTGGGTAGCAATCAGCCCCAGCATTTT	CASRLGSNQPQHF	TRBJ1-5	NA	TRBV6-5
TGTGCCAGCAGTTACTCTTACAGGGGCTACACTGAAGCTTTCTTT	CASSYSYRGYTEAFF	TRBJ1-1	TRBD1	TRBV6-5
TGCGCCAGCAGCCAAGCCAGCCCAAGGGACAGACCCTTTAACTATGGCTACACCTTC	CASSQASPRDRPFNYGYTF	TRBJ1-2	TRBD1	TRBV4-1
TGCGCCAGCAGCCAGGAGGGGGGGAGTGCGTACGAGCAGTACTTC	CASSQEGGSAYEQYF	TRBJ2-7	NA	TRBV10-1
TGCGCCAGCAGCTCCGGACAGGCGGGGGAAAAACTGTTTTTT	CASSSGQAGEKLFF	TRBJ1-4	TRBD1	TRBV5-1
TGCGCCAGCAGCTTGGTCGTCAGGAACACTGAAGCTTTCTTT	CASSLVVRNTEAFF	TRBJ1-1	NA	TRBV5-1
TGTGCCAGCAGCCAAGGTGAGGAGACAGGGGGATGGACTCAGCAAGAGACCCAGTACTTC	CASSQGEETGGWTQQETQYF	TRBJ2-5	TRBD1	TRBV9
TGTGCCAGCAGCGATAACAGGGGGTGGAACACCGGGGAGCTGTTTTTT	CASSDNRGWNTGELFF	TRBJ2-2	TRBD1	TRBV9
TGTGCCAGTAGCCCGGGACAGAAACACCTCTCTGGGGCCAACGTCCTGACTTTC	CASSPGQKHLSGANVLTF	TRBJ2-6	TRBD1	TRBV19
TGTGCCTGGATGACGGTAGCGGGGGCTCGGAGATACGAGCAGTACTTC	CAWMTVAGARRYEQYF	TRBJ2-7	TRBD2	TRBV30
TGTGCCAGCAGTTTCTTCCGGGGGAGGCTCTATGGCTACACCTTC	CASSFFRGRLYGYTF	TRBJ1-2	NA	TRBV6-5
TGTGCCAGTAGTATACTAGCGGGAACAGATACGCAGTATTTT	CASSILAGTDTQYF	TRBJ2-3	TRBD2	TRBV19
TGTGCCAGCTCACTAGGACAGGGAGTCGATGGCTACACCTTC	CASSLGQGVDGYTF	TRBJ1-2	TRBD1	TRBV18
TGTGCCAGCAGCTCCATCCGGGACAGGGGACGCTACACCTTC	CASSSIRDRGRYTF	TRBJ1-2	TRBD1	TRBV11-2
TGTGCCAGCAGCTTTAGGGGGATAACGGGCACTGAAGCTTTCTTT	CASSFRGITGTEAFF	TRBJ1-1	NA	TRBV5-4
TGTGCCAGCAGTTTGACAGGGAGTATGGAGACCCAGTACTTC	CASSLTGSMETQYF	TRBJ2-5	TRBD1	TRBV28
TGTGCCAGCAGCTTGGCGACTTACGAGCAGTACTTC	CASSLATYEQYF	TRBJ2-7	NA	TRBV7-9
TGTGCCAGCAGCTTCCGGGGCAGGGAGGACACTGAAGCTTTCTTT	CASSFRGREDTEAFF	TRBJ1-1	NA	TRBV5-6
TGTGCCAGCTCTAGGCCTCAGGGGAACTATGGCTACACCTTC	CASSRPQGNYGYTF	TRBJ1-2	NA	TRBV18
TGTGCCAGAGGACGGTGTTCACAGGAGACCTACGAGCAGTACTTC	CARGRCSQETYEQYF	TRBJ2-7	NA	TRBV5-3
TGTGCCAGCAGTGCACAGGGGATAGGTTCACCCCTCCACTTT	CASSAQGIGSPLHF	TRBJ1-6	TRBD1	TRBV6-5
TGCGCCAGCAGCCTCTCTCGGGCCCCGGGGGCACCCCTCCACTTT	CASSLSRAPGAPLHF	TRBJ1-6	NA	TRBV5-1
TGTGCCAGCAGCAAGCGAGAGGTTGGCTACACCTTC	CASSKREVGYTF	TRBJ1-2	NA	TRBV7-9
TGCGCCAGCAGCCAAGTGGCGCGGGGGGGCTACGAGCAGTACTTC	CASSQVARGGYEQYF	TRBJ2-7	TRBD2	TRBV4-1
TGTGCCAGCAGTGACCCTGGGACAGGGGTGCTCTCTGGAAACACCATATATTTT	CASSDPGTGVLSGNTIYF	TRBJ1-3	TRBD1	TRBV25-1
TGTGCCAGCAGGAGGAGGCGGGACAGTTATCAGCCCCAGCATTTT	CASRRRRDSYQPQHF	TRBJ1-5	TRBD1	TRBV6-5
TGTGCCAGCAGTTTCTCGGCAGGTAATACTGAAGCTTTCTTT	CASSFSAGNTEAFF	TRBJ1-1	NA	TRBV28
TGTGCCTGGAGTCGGTCCGGTGAGCAGTTCTTC	CAWSRSGEQFF	TRBJ2-1	NA	TRBV30
TGCGCCAGCAGCCAAGGGGAGTATGGCTACACCTTC	CASSQGEYGYTF	TRBJ1-2	NA	TRBV4-1
TGCGCCAGCAGCCAAGTAGGTGGGGCGGAGACCCAGTACTTC	CASSQVGGAETQYF	TRBJ2-5	NA	TRBV4-1
TGTGCCAGCAGCCCAGGGAATTCTGGAAACACCATATATTTT	CASSPGNSGNTIYF	TRBJ1-3	NA	TRBV9
TGTGCCAGCAGCTGGGGCCAGAAACTGGACGAGCAGTACTTC	CASSWGQKLDEQYF	TRBJ2-7	NA	TRBV7-9
TGTGCCAGCAGCTCACAGGACACTGAAGCTTTCTTT	CASSSQDTEAFF	TRBJ1-1	NA	TRBV7-9
TGTGCCAGCAGTGAAATCGACAGGGTGAGCAATCAGCCCCAGCATTTT	CASSEIDRVSNQPQHF	TRBJ1-5	TRBD1	TRBV2
TGTGCCAGCAGCGTCGGGACTAGCGGGGGCCAGAACACCGGGGAGCTGTTTTTT	CASSVGTSGGQNTGELFF	TRBJ2-2	TRBD2	TRBV9
TGTGCCTGGAGTCGTCGACGGGACAGGGGATTCTACAATGAGCAGTTCTTC	CAWSRRRDRGFYNEQFF	TRBJ2-1	TRBD1	TRBV30
TGTGCCAGCAGTTACACAGGGACCGGGGAGCTGTTTTTT	CASSYTGTGELFF	TRBJ2-2	NA	TRBV6-5
TGTGCCAGCAGCCAAACCGGGACTAGCGAGACCCAGTACTTC	CASSQTGTSETQYF	TRBJ2-5	TRBD2	TRBV9
TGTGCCAGCAGTGCATCGACAGGGGATAGCAATCAGCCCCAGCATTTT	CASSASTGDSNQPQHF	TRBJ1-5	TRBD1	TRBV25-1
TGTGCCAGCAGTTACCGACGGCAGGGGTATATGAATGAGCAGTTCTTC	CASSYRRQGYMNEQFF	TRBJ2-1	NA	TRBV6-5